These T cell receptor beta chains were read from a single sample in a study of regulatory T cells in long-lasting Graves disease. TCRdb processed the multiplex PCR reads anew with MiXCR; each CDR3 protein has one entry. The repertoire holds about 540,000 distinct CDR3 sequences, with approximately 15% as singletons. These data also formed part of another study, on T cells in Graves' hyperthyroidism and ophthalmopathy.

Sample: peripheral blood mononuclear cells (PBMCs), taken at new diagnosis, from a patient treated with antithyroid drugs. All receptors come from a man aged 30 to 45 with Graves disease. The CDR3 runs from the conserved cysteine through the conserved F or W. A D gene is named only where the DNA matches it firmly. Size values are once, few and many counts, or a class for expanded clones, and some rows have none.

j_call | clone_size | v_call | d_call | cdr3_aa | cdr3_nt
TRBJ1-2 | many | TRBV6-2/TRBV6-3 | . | CASSYSIWEGTSF | TGTGCCAGCAGTTACTCGATATGGGAAGGGACGTCCTTC
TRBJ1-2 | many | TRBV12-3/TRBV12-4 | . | CASSPSQGRNHYGYTF | TGTGCCAGCAGTCCATCCCAAGGTCGAAACCACTATGGCTACACCTTC
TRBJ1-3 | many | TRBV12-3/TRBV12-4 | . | CASSSTDFSGNTIYF | TGTGCCAGCAGTTCGACGGATTTCTCTGGAAACACCATATATTTT
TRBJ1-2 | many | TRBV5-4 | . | CASSLVQVGVYTF | TGTGCCAGCAGCTTGGTTCAGGTTGGGGTCTACACCTTC
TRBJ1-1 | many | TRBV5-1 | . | CASSRWTDTEAFF | TGCGCCAGCAGCCGATGGACAGACACTGAAGCTTTCTTT
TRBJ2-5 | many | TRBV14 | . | CASSQDWFSQETQYF | TGTGCCAGCAGCCAAGATTGGTTCAGCCAAGAGACCCAGTACTTC
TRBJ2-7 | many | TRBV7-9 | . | CASSLAPSGRPNYEQYF | TGTGCCAGCAGCTTAGCGCCCTCAGGACGGCCTAACTACGAGCAGTACTTC
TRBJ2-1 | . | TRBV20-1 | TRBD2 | CSALLAGRNEQFF | TGCAGTGCATTGTTAGCGGGGCGGAATGAGCAGTTCTTC
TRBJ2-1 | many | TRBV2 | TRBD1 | CASSEGGTGSQFF | TGTGCCAGCAGTGAAGGGGGGACAGGGTCTCAGTTCTTC
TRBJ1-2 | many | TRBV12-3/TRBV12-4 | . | CASSLRGSDGGYTF | TGTGCCAGCAGTTTAAGGGGGTCTGATGGTGGCTACACCTTC
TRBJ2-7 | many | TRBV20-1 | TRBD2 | CSARDVERDSYEQYF | TGCAGTGCTAGAGATGTCGAGCGGGACTCCTACGAGCAGTACTTC
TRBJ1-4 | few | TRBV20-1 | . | CSASWTTGEKLFF | TGCAGTGCTAGCTGGACGACGGGGGAAAAACTGTTTTTT
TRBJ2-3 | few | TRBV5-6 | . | CASSSRWETQYF | TGTGCCAGCAGCTCTCGGTGGGAGACGCAGTATTTT
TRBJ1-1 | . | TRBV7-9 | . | CTSSLVAGDTEAFF | TGTACCAGCAGCTTAGTGGCAGGGGACACTGAAGCTTTCTTT
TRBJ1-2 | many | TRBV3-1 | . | CASSLDLQGWDYGYTF | TGTGCCAGCAGCCTAGACCTACAGGGATGGGACTATGGCTACACCTTC
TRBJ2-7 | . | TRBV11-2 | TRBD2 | CASSSTSGGSYEQYF | TGTGCCAGCAGCTCCACTAGCGGGGGCTCCTACGAGCAGTACTTC
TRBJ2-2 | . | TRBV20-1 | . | CSASPSSALAGELFF | TGCAGTGCTAGCCCCTCTAGCGCCCTTGCCGGGGAGCTGTTTTTT
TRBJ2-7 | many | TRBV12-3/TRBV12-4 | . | CASSPNLGEQYF | TGTGCCAGCAGTCCAAACCTAGGGGAGCAGTACTTC
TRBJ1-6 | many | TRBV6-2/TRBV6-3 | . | CASSSLGRHSPLHF | TGTGCCAGCAGTTCCCTAGGGAGACATTCACCCCTCCACTTT
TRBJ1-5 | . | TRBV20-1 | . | CSASHGQPQHF | TGCAGTGCTAGTCATGGTCAGCCCCAGCATTTT
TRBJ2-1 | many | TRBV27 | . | CASLKYNEQFF | TGTGCCAGCCTTAAATACAATGAGCAGTTCTTC
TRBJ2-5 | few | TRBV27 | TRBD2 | CASSPPGLEETQYF | TGTGCCAGCAGTCCACCCGGACTAGAGGAGACCCAGTACTTC
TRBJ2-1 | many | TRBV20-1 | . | CSAANEGRGEQFF | TGCAGTGCCGCGAACGAGGGACGGGGTGAGCAGTTCTTC
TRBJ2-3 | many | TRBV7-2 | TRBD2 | CASSSASGRGGDTQYF | TGTGCCAGCAGCTCAGCTAGCGGGAGAGGGGGAGATACGCAGTATTTT
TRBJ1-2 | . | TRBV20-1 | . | CSAIPGHLGDGYIF | TGCAGTGCTATTCCGGGACACCTGGGGGATGGCTACATCTTC
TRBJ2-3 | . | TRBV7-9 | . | CASEIGPNTQYF | TGTGCCAGTGAGATAGGGCCGAATACGCAGTATTTT
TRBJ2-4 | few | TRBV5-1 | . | CASSPTVRVGENIQYF | TGCGCCAGCAGCCCGACAGTCCGGGTTGGGGAAAACATTCAGTACTTC
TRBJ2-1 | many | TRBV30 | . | CAWTYYLTGYEQFF | TGTGCCTGGACGTACTACCTTACAGGGTATGAGCAGTTCTTC
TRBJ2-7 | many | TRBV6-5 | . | CASSYSTADNNEQYF | TGTGCCAGCAGTTACTCGACCGCCGATAACAACGAGCAGTACTTC
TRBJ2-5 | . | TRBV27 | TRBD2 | CASKGLAVQETQYF | TGTGCCAGCAAGGGACTAGCGGTACAAGAGACCCAGTACTTC
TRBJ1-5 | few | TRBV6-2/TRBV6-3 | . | CASTGTINQPQHF | TGTGCCAGCACGGGAACGATCAATCAGCCCCAGCATTTT
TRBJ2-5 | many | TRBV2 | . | CASSGLFQETQYF | TGTGCCAGCAGTGGACTATTCCAAGAGACCCAGTACTTC
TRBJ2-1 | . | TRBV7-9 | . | CASSLEGGFLGDEQFF | TGTGCCAGCAGCTTAGAAGGGGGGTTTCTAGGGGATGAGCAGTTCTTC
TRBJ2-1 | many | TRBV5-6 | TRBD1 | CASSHGTGPGNEQFF | TGTGCCAGCAGCCACGGGACAGGCCCAGGAAATGAGCAGTTCTTC
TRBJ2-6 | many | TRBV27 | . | CASSLTGITPISGANVLTF | TGTGCCAGCAGTTTGACAGGAATAACGCCCATTTCTGGGGCCAACGTCCTGACTTTC
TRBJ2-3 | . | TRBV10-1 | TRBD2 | CATTRSWSGSTTSTDTQYF | TGTGCCACTACGAGGAGTTGGAGCGGGAGCACTACTAGCACAGATACGCAGTATTTT
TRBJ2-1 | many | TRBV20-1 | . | CSAREFRFYNEQFF | TGCAGTGCTAGAGAGTTCAGGTTTTACAATGAGCAGTTCTTC
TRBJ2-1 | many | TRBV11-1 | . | CASSHHRGGSYNEQFF | TGTGCCAGCAGCCACCACAGGGGGGGCTCCTACAATGAGCAGTTCTTC
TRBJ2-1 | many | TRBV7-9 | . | CASSYELVLVYNEQFF | TGTGCCAGCAGCTACGAATTGGTACTCGTATACAATGAGCAGTTCTTC
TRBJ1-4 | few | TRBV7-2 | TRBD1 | CASSFRGGTGRGEKLFF | TGTGCCAGCAGTTTCAGGGGGGGGACAGGCCGCGGTGAAAAACTGTTTTTT
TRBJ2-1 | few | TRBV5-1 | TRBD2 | CASSLGLAGGPGHEQFF | TGCGCCAGCAGCTTGGGACTAGCGGGAGGGCCGGGCCATGAGCAGTTCTTC
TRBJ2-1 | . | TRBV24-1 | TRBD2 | CATSDPSRASGSRNEQFF | TGTGCCACCAGTGACCCGAGCCGGGCTAGCGGGAGTAGGAATGAGCAGTTCTTC
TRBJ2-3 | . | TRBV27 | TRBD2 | CASSSLIAGTDTQYF | TGTGCCAGCAGTTCCCTAATAGCGGGAACGGATACGCAGTATTTT
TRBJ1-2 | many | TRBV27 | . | CASSFRPNYGYTF | TGTGCCAGCAGTTTCAGGCCTAACTATGGCTACACCTTC
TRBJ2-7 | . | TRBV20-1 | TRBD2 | CSARPGRVYKQYF | TGCAGTGCTAGACCGGGGAGGGTGTACAAGCAGTACTTC
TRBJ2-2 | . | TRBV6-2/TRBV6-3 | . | CASRIPTGELFF | TGTGCCAGCAGAATCCCGACCGGGGAGCTGTTTTTT
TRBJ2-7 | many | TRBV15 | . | CATSMRAVPQQYF | TGTGCCACCAGCATGCGGGCGGTCCCTCAGCAGTACTTC